This T cell receptor (beta chain) appears in the sequencing data of a study of post-analysis software for immune sequencing data. Broader study findings: Same-batch preparations were strongly co-clustered by F measure. Several TRBV segments, TRBV5-6, TRBV5-1 and TRBV20-1 among them, were found more frequent in patients than controls.

Unique-molecular-identifier-tagged TCR beta cDNA libraries were used. TCRdb reprocessed the PCR reads with MiXCR, giving one entry per CDR3 protein. The top ten clones hold 10% to 15% of a sample with 350,000 to 450,000 distinct CDR3 sequences, about a third of them seen once. This clonotype showed up just once. Antigen unknown. The CDR3 spans 13 residues. CDR1 and CDR2 from the germline V gene are SGHRS and YFSETQ. V lost 6 bases and J lost 2, with 11 bases in between. The chain couples TRBV5-1 to TRBJ1-2, with no clear D. The TCR comes from a girl aged 5-17 years with multiple sclerosis. Source material: blood. CDR3 in DNA: TGCGCCAGCATCTTAACTGCGAACTATGGCTACACCTTC. As protein: CASILTANYGYTF.